The T cell receptor beta chain under discussion was sequenced for a study of blood T cells in healthy people across ages. General study points: Long-lived and aged donors differed, with more naive CD4+ cells and higher diversity in the long-lived. Roughly linear declines in TCR beta diversity per million T cells occurred with age.

Each donor had 8.5 to 10 milliliters of peripheral blood drawn. A second PCR of roughly 7 to 11 cycles used a sample-barcoded 5' primer and a J-beta primer mix. Tagging of each cDNA molecule was performed by a template-switch adaptor with 12 random nucleotides. TCRdb independently ran MiXCR on the 5' RACE reads; one entry per CDR3 protein. The profile shows some 900,000 distinct CDR3 sequences, under 35% of them singletons. The table lists this clonotype with many counts. Its matching antigen is unknown. This CDR3 has 14 amino acids. Looked up from germline, CDR1 is MNHEY and CDR2 is SVGEGT. Germline trimming cut 7 bases from V and 5 bases from J; bases unmatched to any gene: 9.

Material: blood. The clonotype originates from a woman aged 80 or older in good health. V usage is TRBV6-2 or TRBV6-3 and J usage is TRBJ2-3, with TRBD2 matching 7 bases. The CDR3: CASNLLGGGDTQYF. The CDR3 DNA is TGTGCCAGCAACCTCTTGGGCGGGGGAGATACGCAGTATTTT.